This T cell receptor beta chain was recovered during a study of CD8 T cells in Susac syndrome. There are 12 residues in the CDR3. Trimming left V 3 bases short and J 6 bases short, with 5 bases between. Germline V gene sequence: CDR1 MNHEY, CDR2 SMNVEV (reference sequence). The multiple sclerosis controls were treatment-naive patients affected by stable or active relapsing-remitting disease. Negative isolation yielded the CD8+ and CD4+ T cells, while FACS enriched the TEMRA cells. The RNA, roughly 0.45 to 1 ug, was put through reverse transcription using random hexamers. TCRdb reprocessed the immunoSEQ multiplex PCR reads with MiXCR, giving one entry per CDR3 protein. The sample yields under 550,000 distinct CDR3 sequences, more than 80% seen once.

The sequencing sample was made of CD8+ T cells from PBMCs. The chain employs TRBV27 and TRBJ2-2; D gene uncertain. The receptor's source is a human donor with multiple sclerosis. The CDR3 protein is CASSFTPGELFF. As DNA, the CDR3 is TGTGCCAGCAGTTTCACCCCCGGGGAGCTGTTTTTT.